Below, one T cell receptor beta chain is given with its context. The sample belongs to a study of blood T cell repertoires in COVID-19. The wider study: There were acute and convalescent COVID-19 samples, and they came from the United States, Italy and Spain. PBMCs, B-cell-depleted T cells, or T cells were the source of the cDNA or gDNA that made up the material.

Original processing notes: How many nucleated cells were present was estimated from reference gene primer amplification. Clones were sequenced by immunoSEQ multiplex PCR, and TCRdb holds only the in-frame ones, with some missing. The DNA was the basis for D and trimming; V, J and clone size are from that table. The table has 65,000 to 80,000 clones, around 86% seen once. The CDR3 length is 16 residues. The J segment lost 0 bases and the V segment lost 4 bases, leaving 9 bases of the junction unmatched. Germline V gives CDR1 SGDLS, CDR2 YYNGEE. Source material: peripheral blood. The chain combines TRBV9 with TRBJ2-7; 8 bases line up with TRBD1. This sequence was found in a human donor in a cohort sampled during active COVID-19. The CDR3 DNA sequence: TGTGCCAGCAGCCCCTGGGCGGACAGGGTCTCCTACGAGCAGTACTTC. It codes for CASSPWADRVSYEQYF.